This entry lists 21 T cell receptor beta chains sequenced from one sample in a study of T cell changes during pregnancy in multiple sclerosis. Measured with immunoSEQ multiplex PCR; TCRdb has only the in-frame clones, and not every one. Of approximately 44,000 clones listed, 89% were seen once; the top ten hold more than 0.6%. The sample in question was CD4+ T cells from peripheral blood mononuclear cells, obtained in the first trimester of pregnancy. The receptor set was obtained from a female donor with multiple sclerosis, enrolled in a pregnancy study.

This sequence joins TRBV5-1 and TRBJ1-2; D uncertain. The V gene lost 6 bases and the J gene lost 8 bases, with 20 bases spanning the gap. Germline V gene lookup returns CDR1 SGHRS and CDR2 YFSETQ. The CDR3 is made up of 14 amino acids. CDR3 amino acids: CASINYDGIEGYTF. CDR3 coding DNA: TGCGCCAGCATCAATTACGACGGGATCGAAGGCTACACCTTC.

This clone appeared once. The V call is TRBV30, the J call TRBJ2-3; TRBD2 matches 11 bases. The CDR3 sequence is 22 residues long. The germline CDR1 and CDR2 sequences are GTSNPN and SVGIG (reference sequence). With 0 bases clipped from V and 2 bases from J, the junction kept 22 bases outside the gene matches. CDR3 region: CAWSVQNIGLAGPGFLTDTQYF. For the CDR3, the DNA is TGTGCCTGGAGTGTACAGAACATCGGACTAGCGGGCCCCGGATTCCTCACAGATACGCAGTATTTT.

This rearrangement joins TRBV14 to TRBJ1-1, with D perhaps TRBD1 (6 bases). The V gene lost 6 bases and the J gene lost 1 base, with 18 bases spanning the gap. The germline V gene has CDR1 SGHDN and CDR2 FVKESK. The CDR3 sequence is 16 residues long. CDR3 bases: TGTGCCAGCAGTCCCGACAGGAACCTACCGAACACTGAAGCTTTCTTT. Translated: CASSPDRNLPNTEAFF.

This clone was detected only once. The chain employs TRBV7-2 and TRBJ2-4; the D gene is possibly TRBD1 (6 bases). CDR1 is SGHTA, CDR2 FQGNSA, per germline. The CDR3 consists of 14 residues. The germline V and J ends were trimmed by 0 bases and 7 bases, with 10 bases remaining between them. Here the CDR3 reads CASSLAQGGNIQYF. CDR3 DNA sequence: TGTGCCAGCAGCTTAGCACAGGGCGGGAACATTCAGTACTTC.

V gene TRBV7-9 combines with J gene TRBJ2-1, with TRBD2 matching over 7 bases. V was clipped by 1 base and J by 6 bases; unmatched bases: 9. The CDR3 has 16 amino acids. Germline lookup yields CDR1 SEHNR and CDR2 FQNEAQ (reference sequence). CDR3 protein: CASSLVLAGVPNEQFF. The CDR3 DNA reads TGTGCCAGCAGCTTAGTTTTGGCGGGAGTCCCCAATGAGCAGTTCTTC.

This chain joins TRBV19 and TRBJ1-5; unclear D gene. The CDR3 runs to 15 residues. V lost 7 bases, J lost 3 bases, and 16 bases lay in between. Per the germline V gene, CDR1 is LNHDA and CDR2 is SQIVND (reference sequence). Here the CDR3 reads CASNDVGPFNQPQHF. Here the CDR3 DNA reads TGTGCCAGTAACGATGTTGGGCCATTCAATCAGCCCCAGCATTTT.

The chain carries TRBV6-6 and TRBJ1-2; 8 nucleotides agree with TRBD1. Germline CDR1 and CDR2: MNHNY and SVGAGI (reference sequence). The CDR3 runs 14 residues. J lost 6 bases, V lost 3 bases, and 6 bases had no gene match. The CDR3 DNA reads as TGTGCCAGCAGTTATTTACAGGGGGTCGATGGCTACACCTTC. Translation: CASSYLQGVDGYTF.

V gene TRBV7-2 combines with J gene TRBJ2-1; 8 bases agree with TRBD2. The CDR3 runs to 15 residues. Trimming at V came to 5 bases and at J to 4 bases, leaving 7 bases not matched to a gene. Germline values: CDR1 SGHTA, CDR2 FQGNSA. The CDR3 region is CASSATGTSYNEQFF. CDR3 sequence (DNA): TGTGCCAGCAGCGCCACCGGGACTAGTTACAATGAGCAGTTCTTC.

This chain links TRBV20-1 with TRBJ1-2; D not resolved. V lost 7 bases, J lost 4 bases, and 10 bases lay in between. This CDR3 region has 11 residues. CDR1 is DFQATT and CDR2 is SNEGSKA in the germline V gene (reference sequence). CDR3 amino acids: CSVSTVYGYTF. The DNA of the CDR3 is TGCAGTGTATCTACGGTCTATGGCTACACCTTC.

This chain links TRBV5-1 with TRBJ2-5, with TRBD1 as a possible D gene (5 bases). Germline CDR1 reads SGHRS; CDR2 reads YFSETQ. CDR3 length: 14 amino acids. The V gene lost 6 bases and the J gene lost 0 bases, with 12 bases spanning the gap. The CDR3 DNA follows: TGCGCCAGCACCTTACAGGCCAACCAAGAGACCCAGTACTTC. Protein product: CASTLQANQETQYF.

This clone was counted once. This rearrangement joins TRBV28 to TRBJ1-3; 9 bases fit TRBD1. V lost 5 bases and J lost 2; bases outside the gene matches: 7. The CDR3 contains 16 residues. The V gene's germline CDR1 is MDHEN and CDR2 SYDVKM. In DNA, the CDR3 is TGTGCCAGCAGTCCATGGACAGGGGTAGCTGGAAACACCATATATTTT. Protein sequence: CASSPWTGVAGNTIYF.

The V and J genes are TRBV5-1 and TRBJ2-7, with 8 positions matching TRBD1. CDR1 SGHRS and CDR2 YFSETQ come from the germline V gene. The CDR3 has 15 residues. V lost 1 base, J lost 3 bases, and 6 bases stayed unmatched. The CDR3 DNA reads TGCGCCAGCAGCTTGCTGGGACAGGCCAACTACGAGCAGTACTTC. Its translation is CASSLLGQANYEQYF.

This CDR3 is CASSKFSAYEQYF. For the CDR3, the DNA is TGTGCCAGCAGCAAGTTCTCAGCCTACGAGCAGTACTTC. V usage is TRBV21-1 and J usage is TRBJ2-7; the D segment call TRBD1 is taken from the table without a DNA check. TRBV21-1 corresponds to a pseudogene. The CDR3 is 13 residues long.

This sequence joins TRBV9 and TRBJ2-2; TRBD1 agrees at 8 bases. The CDR3 is 15 amino acids. Looked up from germline, CDR1 is SGDLS and CDR2 is YYNGEE. V lost 0 bases and J lost 6; bases outside the gene matches: 4. DNA for the CDR3: TGTGCCAGCAGCGTAGCTCAGGGGGCGCCCGGGGAGCTGTTTTTT. This gives the protein CASSVAQGAPGELFF.

The V and J genes are TRBV6-8 and TRBJ2-2; 12 bases are shared with TRBD2. This CDR3 spans 18 amino acids. CDR1 and CDR2 (germline): MNHGY, SAAAGT. V was clipped by 5 bases and J by 7 bases; unmatched bases: 14. CDR3 in DNA: TGTGCCAGCAGTACGCCGAGGGCTAGCGGGAGGGTCGACGGGGAGCTGTTTTTT. This codes for CASSTPRASGRVDGELFF.

The CDR3 region has the DNA TGTGCCAGCAGGGGACAGGGGGCGAACTATGGCTACACCTTC. This encodes CASRGQGANYGYTF. The chain employs TRBV25-1 and TRBJ1-2; TRBD1 aligns across 12 bases. This CDR3 is built from 14 residues. The trim removed 6 bases at V and 2 bases at J, leaving 1 base unmatched. Germline CDR1 reads MGHDK; CDR2 reads SYGVNS.

The chain is built from TRBV5-4 and TRBJ2-3; 11 bases align to TRBD2. The CDR3 sequence is 14 residues long. V lost 8 bases to trimming and J lost 4 bases; unmatched junction nucleotides: 6. Germline CDR1 is SGHNT and CDR2 is YYREEE (reference sequence). CDR3 sequence (DNA): TGTGCCAGTCTTTTAGCGGGAGGGCCAGATACGCAGTATTTT. Its translation: CASLLAGGPDTQYF.

The CDR3 DNA reads TGTGCCAGCAGCCCCCAAGCCAGGGGCCTGAACACTGAAGCTTTCTTT. Protein: CASSPQARGLNTEAFF. The gene calls are TRBV7-3 and TRBJ1-1, with D perhaps TRBD1 (6 bases). Trimming removed 5 bases from V and 0 bases from J, with 16 bases in between. CDR1 is SGHTA, CDR2 FQGTGA, per germline. The CDR3 totals 16 residues.

The chain couples TRBV2 to TRBJ2-7; the D gene is possibly TRBD1 (6 bases). The CDR3 totals 15 residues. V was cut by 3 bases and J by 2 bases, with 14 bases left in between. CDR1 is SNHLY and CDR2 is FYNNEI in the germline V gene. The CDR3 DNA is TGTGCCAGCAGTGACATCGTGGACAGCCCCTACGAGCAGTACTTC. It yields the protein CASSDIVDSPYEQYF.

The gene calls are TRBV11-3 and TRBJ2-7; 7 bases agree with TRBD2. This CDR3 has 12 amino acids. CDR1 is SGHNT and CDR2 is YENEEA in the germline V gene. V dropped 7 bases and J dropped 5; count of bases not matched to a gene: 5. Here the CDR3 reads CASTIGRDEQYF. As DNA, the CDR3 is TGTGCCAGCACCATAGGGAGGGACGAGCAGTACTTC.

The chain is built from TRBV13 and TRBJ2-7; possibly TRBD2 for D (5 bases). Per the germline V gene, CDR1 is PRHDT and CDR2 is FYEKMQ (reference sequence). The germline V and J ends were trimmed by 5 bases and 0 bases, with 14 bases remaining between them. The CDR3 is made up of 15 amino acids. The CDR3 sequence is CASSKIDGNSYEQYF. The CDR3 region has the DNA TGTGCCAGCAGCAAAATCGACGGGAACTCCTACGAGCAGTACTTC.